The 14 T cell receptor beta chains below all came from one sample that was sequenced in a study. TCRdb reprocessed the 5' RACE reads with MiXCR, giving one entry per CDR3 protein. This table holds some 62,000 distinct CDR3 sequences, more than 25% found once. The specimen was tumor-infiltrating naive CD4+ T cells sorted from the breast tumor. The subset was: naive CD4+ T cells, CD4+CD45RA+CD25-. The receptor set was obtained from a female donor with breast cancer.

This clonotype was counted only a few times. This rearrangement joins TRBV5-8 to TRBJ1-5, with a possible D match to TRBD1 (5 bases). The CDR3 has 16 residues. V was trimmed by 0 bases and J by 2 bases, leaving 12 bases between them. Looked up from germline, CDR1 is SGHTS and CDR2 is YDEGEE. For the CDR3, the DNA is TGTGCCAGCAGCTTGGAGGGGACGGGGGGCAATCAGCCCCAGCATTTT. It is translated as CASSLEGTGGNQPQHF.

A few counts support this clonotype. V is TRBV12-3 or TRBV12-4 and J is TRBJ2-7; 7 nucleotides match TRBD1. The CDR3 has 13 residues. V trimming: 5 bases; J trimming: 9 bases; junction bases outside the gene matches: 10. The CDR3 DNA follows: TGTGCCAGCAGTCTCGGGACAGCGGTAGGGCAGTACTTC. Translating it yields CASSLGTAVGQYF.

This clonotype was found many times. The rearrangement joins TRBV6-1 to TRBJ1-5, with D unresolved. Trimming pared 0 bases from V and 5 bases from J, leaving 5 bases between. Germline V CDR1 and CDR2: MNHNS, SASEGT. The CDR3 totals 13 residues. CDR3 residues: CASSEAFDQPQHF. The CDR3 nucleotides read TGTGCCAGCAGTGAAGCGTTCGATCAGCCCCAGCATTTT.

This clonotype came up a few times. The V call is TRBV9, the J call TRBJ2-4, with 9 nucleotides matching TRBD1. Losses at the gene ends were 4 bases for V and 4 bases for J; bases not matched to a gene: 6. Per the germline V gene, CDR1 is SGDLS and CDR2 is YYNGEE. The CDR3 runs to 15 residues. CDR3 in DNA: TGTGCCAGCAGCAGGGGACAGGGACCTAAAAACATTCAGTACTTC. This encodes CASSRGQGPKNIQYF.

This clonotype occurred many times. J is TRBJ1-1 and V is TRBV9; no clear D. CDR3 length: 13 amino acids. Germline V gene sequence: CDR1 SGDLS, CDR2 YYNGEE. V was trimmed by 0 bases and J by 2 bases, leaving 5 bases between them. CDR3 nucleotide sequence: TGTGCCAGCAGCGTAGGGTCAAACACTGAAGCTTTCTTT. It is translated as CASSVGSNTEAFF. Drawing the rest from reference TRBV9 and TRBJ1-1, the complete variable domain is DSGVTQTPKHLITATGQRVTLRCSPRSGDLSVYWYQQSLDQGLQFLIQYYNGEERAKGNILERFSAQQFPDLHSELNLSSLELGDSALYFCASSVGSNTEAFFGQGTRLTVV.

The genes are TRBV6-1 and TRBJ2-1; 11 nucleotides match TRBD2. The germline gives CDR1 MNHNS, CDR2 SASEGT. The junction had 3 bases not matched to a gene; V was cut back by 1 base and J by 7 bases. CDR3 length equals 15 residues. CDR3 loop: CASSEETSGSNEQFF. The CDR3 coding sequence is TGTGCCAGCAGTGAAGAAACTAGCGGGAGTAATGAGCAGTTCTTC.

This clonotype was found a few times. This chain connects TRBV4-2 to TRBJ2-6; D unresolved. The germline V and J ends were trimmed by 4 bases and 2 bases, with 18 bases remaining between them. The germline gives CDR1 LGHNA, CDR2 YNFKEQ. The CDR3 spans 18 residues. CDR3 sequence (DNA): TGTGCCAGCAGCCTCGACATCGGGCGCACCGCTGGGGCCAACGTCCTGACTTTC. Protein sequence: CASSLDIGRTAGANVLTF.

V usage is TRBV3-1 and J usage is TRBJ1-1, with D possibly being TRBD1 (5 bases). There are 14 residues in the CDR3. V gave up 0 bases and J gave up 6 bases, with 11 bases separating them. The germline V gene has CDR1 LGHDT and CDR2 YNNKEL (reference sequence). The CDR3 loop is CASSQEGVPAEAFF. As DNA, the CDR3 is TGTGCCAGCAGCCAAGAAGGGGTACCGGCTGAAGCTTTCTTT.

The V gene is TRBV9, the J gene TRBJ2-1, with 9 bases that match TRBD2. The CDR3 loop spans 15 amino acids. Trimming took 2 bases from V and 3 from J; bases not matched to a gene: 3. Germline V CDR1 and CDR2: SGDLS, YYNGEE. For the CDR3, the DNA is TGTGCCAGCAGCGTGACTAGCGGAGACTACAATGAGCAGTTCTTC. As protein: CASSVTSGDYNEQFF.

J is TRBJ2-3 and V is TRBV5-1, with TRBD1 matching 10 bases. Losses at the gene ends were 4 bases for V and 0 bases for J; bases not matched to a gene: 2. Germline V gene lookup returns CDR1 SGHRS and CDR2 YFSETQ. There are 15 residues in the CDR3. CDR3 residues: CASSGTGESTDTQYF. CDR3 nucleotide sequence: TGCGCCAGCAGCGGGACAGGGGAGAGCACAGATACGCAGTATTTT.

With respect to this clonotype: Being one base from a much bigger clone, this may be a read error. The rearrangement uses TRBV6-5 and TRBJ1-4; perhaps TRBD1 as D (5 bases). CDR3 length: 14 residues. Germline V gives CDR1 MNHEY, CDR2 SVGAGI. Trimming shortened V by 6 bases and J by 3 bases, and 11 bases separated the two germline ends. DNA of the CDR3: TGTGCCAGCAGAGAAGGGGAAGCTAATGAAAAACTGTTTTTT. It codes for CASREGEANEKLFF.

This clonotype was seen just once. CDR3 bases: TGTGCCAGCAGCCTACACGGGGGGGGACACAGGTCCCCCCAGCATTTT. This encodes CASSLHGGGHRSPQHF. The rearrangement joins TRBV7-2 to TRBJ1-5, with D possibly matching TRBD1 (6 bases). CDR1 and CDR2 (germline): SGHTA, FQGNSA. Trimming took off 5 bases at V and 10 bases at J, with 24 bases between the two ends. The CDR3 consists of 16 residues.

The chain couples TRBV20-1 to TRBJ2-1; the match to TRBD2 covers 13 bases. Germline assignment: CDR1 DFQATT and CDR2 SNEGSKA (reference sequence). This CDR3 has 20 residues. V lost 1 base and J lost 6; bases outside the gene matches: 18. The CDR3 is CSARVAPGLAGPSPGNEQFF. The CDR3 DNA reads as TGCAGTGCTAGAGTGGCTCCGGGACTAGCGGGACCGTCCCCTGGCAATGAGCAGTTCTTC.

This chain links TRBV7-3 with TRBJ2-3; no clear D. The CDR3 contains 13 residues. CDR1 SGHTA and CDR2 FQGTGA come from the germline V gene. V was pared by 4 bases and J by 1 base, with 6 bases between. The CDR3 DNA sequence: TGTGCCAGCAGCTCCACACGCACAGATACGCAGTATTTT. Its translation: CASSSTRTDTQYF.